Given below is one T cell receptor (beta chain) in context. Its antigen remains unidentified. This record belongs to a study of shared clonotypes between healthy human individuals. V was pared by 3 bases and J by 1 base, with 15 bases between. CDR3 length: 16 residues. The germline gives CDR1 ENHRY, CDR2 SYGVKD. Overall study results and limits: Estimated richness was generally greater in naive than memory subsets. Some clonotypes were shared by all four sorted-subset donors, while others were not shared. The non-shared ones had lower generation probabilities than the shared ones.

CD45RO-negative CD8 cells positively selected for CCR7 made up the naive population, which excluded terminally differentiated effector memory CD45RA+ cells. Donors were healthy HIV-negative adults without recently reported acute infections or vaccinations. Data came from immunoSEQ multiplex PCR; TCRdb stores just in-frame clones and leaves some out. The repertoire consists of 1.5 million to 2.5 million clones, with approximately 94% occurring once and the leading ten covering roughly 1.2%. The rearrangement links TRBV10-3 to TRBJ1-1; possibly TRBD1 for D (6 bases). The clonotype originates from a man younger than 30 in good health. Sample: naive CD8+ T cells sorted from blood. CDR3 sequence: CAISEERAGANTEAFF. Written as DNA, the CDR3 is TGTGCCATCAGTGAAGAGAGGGCGGGGGCGAACACTGAAGCTTTCTTT.